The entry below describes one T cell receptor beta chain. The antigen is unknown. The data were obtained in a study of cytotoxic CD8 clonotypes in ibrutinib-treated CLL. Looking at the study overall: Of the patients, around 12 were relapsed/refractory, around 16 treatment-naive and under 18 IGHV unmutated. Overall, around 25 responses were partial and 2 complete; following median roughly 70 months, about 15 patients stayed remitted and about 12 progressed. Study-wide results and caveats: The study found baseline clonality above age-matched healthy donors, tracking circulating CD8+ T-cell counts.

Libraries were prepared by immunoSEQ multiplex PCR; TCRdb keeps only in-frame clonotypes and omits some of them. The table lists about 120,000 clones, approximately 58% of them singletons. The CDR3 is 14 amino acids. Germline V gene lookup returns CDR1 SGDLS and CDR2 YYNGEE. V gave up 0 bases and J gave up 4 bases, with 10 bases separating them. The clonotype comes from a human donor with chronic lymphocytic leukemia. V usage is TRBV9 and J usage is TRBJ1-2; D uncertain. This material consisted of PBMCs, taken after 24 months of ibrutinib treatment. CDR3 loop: CASSVVEGLYGYTF. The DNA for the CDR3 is TGTGCCAGCAGCGTAGTGGAGGGCCTCTATGGCTACACCTTC.